A single T cell receptor beta chain is shown here with its context. The CDR3 is 13 amino acids. Germline V gene lookup returns CDR1 SGHTA and CDR2 FQGTGA. J gave up 6 bases and V 5 bases, and 7 bases lay outside the gene matches. The data are from a study of blood T cell repertoires in COVID-19. Overall study: The United States, Italy and Spain were the sources of the acute and convalescent COVID-19 samples. Sample material is recorded as cDNA or gDNA derived from T cells, B-cell-depleted T cells, or PBMCs.

Source study methods: Estimates of nucleated cell counts were drawn from the amplification of reference gene primers. Produced via immunoSEQ multiplex PCR; TCRdb's table is partial and in-frame only. The V and J calls and the clone size are those of that table, but D and trimming were determined from the DNA. The table records approximately 180,000 clones, 60% to 80% of them present only once. Sample: peripheral blood. The V gene is TRBV7-3, the J gene TRBJ2-7, with 7 bases aligning to TRBD1. This TCR came from a woman in her seventies with acute or convalescent COVID-19. CDR3 sequence (DNA): TGTGCCAGCAGCCTGAGACAGGGCGGCGAGCAGTACTTC. This codes for CASSLRQGGEQYF.